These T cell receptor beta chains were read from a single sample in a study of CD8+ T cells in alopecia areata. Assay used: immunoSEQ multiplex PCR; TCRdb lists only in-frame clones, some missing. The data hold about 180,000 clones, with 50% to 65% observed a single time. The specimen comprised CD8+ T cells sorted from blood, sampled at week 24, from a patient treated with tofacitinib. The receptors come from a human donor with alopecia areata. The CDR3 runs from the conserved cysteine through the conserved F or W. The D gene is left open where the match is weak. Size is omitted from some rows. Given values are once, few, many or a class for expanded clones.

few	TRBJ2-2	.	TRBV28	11	TGTGCCAGCAGTTTCACCGGGGAGCTGTTTTTT	CASSFTGELFF
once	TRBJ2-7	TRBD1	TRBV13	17	TGTGCCAGCAGCTTATTTGGCCTGAGACAGGGGACTCGGGAGCAGTACTTC	CASSLFGLRQGTREQYF
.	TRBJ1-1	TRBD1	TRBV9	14	TGTGCCAGCAGCGTGACAGGGATGAACACTGAAGCTTTCTTT	CASSVTGMNTEAFF
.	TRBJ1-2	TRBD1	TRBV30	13	TGTGCCTGGAGTGGAGGACAGGGGAATGGCTACACCTTC	CAWSGGQGNGYTF
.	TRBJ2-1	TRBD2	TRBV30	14	TGTGCCTGGAGGACTAGCGGGGGGGCGAATGAGCAGTTCTTC	CAWRTSGGANEQFF
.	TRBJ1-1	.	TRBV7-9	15	TGTGCCAGCAGCTTAGGTGTGGTAGGGAACACTGAAGCTTTCTTT	CASSLGVVGNTEAFF
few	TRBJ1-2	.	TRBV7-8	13	TGTGCCAGCAGCCTTACAAGGTGGGAGGGCTACACCTTC	CASSLTRWEGYTF
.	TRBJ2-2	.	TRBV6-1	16	TGTGCCAGCAGTGAATTCAGCGGAGGTGATACCGGGGAGCTGTTTTTT	CASSEFSGGDTGELFF
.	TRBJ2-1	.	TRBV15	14	TGTGCCACCAGCAGAGAAGGATCCCTCAATGAGCAGTTCTTC	CATSREGSLNEQFF
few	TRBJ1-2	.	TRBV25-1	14	TGTGCCAGCAGTCTTTCACCGGAGATCCATGGCTACACCTTC	CASSLSPEIHGYTF
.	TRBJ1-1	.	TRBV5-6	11	TGTGCCAGCAGCTTAGGAACTGAAGCTTTCTTT	CASSLGTEAFF
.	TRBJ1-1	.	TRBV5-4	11	TGTGCCAGCAGCTTGAACACTGAAGCTTTCTTT	CASSLNTEAFF
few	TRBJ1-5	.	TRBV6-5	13	TGTGCCAGCAGTGCTCAGGGTGGAGAGCCCCAGCATTTT	CASSAQGGEPQHF
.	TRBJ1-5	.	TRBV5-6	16	TGTGCCAGCAGCTCGAGGTCCGGGACGGAAAGAGGGCCCCAGCATTTT	CASSSRSGTERGPQHF
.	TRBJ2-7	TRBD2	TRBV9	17	TGTGCCAGCAGCCCGGCCCCACCTCTAGCGGGGGCCTACGAGCAGTACTTC	CASSPAPPLAGAYEQYF
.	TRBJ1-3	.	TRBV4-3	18	TGCGCCAGCAGCCAAGGTCTGGGAGGGGTCAACTCTGGAAACACCATATATTTT	CASSQGLGGVNSGNTIYF
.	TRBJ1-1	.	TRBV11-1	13	TGTGCCAGCAGCTTTGATCAGGGTCCTGAAGCTTTCTTT	CASSFDQGPEAFF
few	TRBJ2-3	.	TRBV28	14	TGTGCCAGCAGTTTGTCAGGGTCCACAGATACGCAGTATTTT	CASSLSGSTDTQYF
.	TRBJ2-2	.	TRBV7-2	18	TGTGCCAGCAGCAAAGAGCTTATAGCTCCTCCAAACACCGGGGAGCTGTTTTTT	CASSKELIAPPNTGELFF
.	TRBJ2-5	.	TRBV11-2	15	TGTGCCAGCAGCTTATATATCGGTATCGACGAGACCCAGTACTTC	CASSLYIGIDETQYF
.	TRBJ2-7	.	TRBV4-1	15	TGCGCCAGCAGCCAAGACTTCCCAGGGCCCTACGAGCAGTACTTC	CASSQDFPGPYEQYF
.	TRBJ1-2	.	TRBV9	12	TGTGCCAGCAGCGTAGAGGGCTATGGCTACACCTTC	CASSVEGYGYTF
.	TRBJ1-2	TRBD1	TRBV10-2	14	TGCGCCAGCAGAGACGGACAGGCTAACTATGGCTACACCTTC	CASRDGQANYGYTF
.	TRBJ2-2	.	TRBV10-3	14	TGTGCCATCAGTGATATGACCCGCGGCGGGGAGCTGTTTTTT	CAISDMTRGGELFF
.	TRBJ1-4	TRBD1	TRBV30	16	TGTGCCTGGAGTGAGGGTTTAAAGGGGGCGGAGGAAAAACTGTTTTTT	CAWSEGLKGAEEKLFF